Below are 6 T cell receptor beta chains sequenced from a single sample in a study of beta chain features in type 1 diabetes. Findings of the study overall: TCRB CDR3s from Type 1 diabetes patients were moderately but significantly shorter in all four CD4+ subsets.

The antigens these receptors bind are not known. Reverse transcription of all isolated RNA meant that expressed TCRB transcripts were sequenced. The table came from immunoSEQ multiplex PCR; TCRdb's copy has only in-frame clones and leaves some out. The sample shows 640,000 or so clones, 13% of them seen only once. Sequences were obtained from naive CD4+ T cells from blood. The receptors were sampled from a man aged 18 to 30 with type 1 diabetes.

There are a few counts of this clone. This specimen includes other DNA sequences encoding the same CDR3. This chain links TRBV30 with TRBJ2-5, with D perhaps matching TRBD2 (6 bases). Germline V CDR1 and CDR2: GTSNPN, SVGIG (reference sequence). The V end lost 0 bases, the J end lost 5 bases, and 10 bases lay between the germline ends. The CDR3 is made up of 13 amino acids. CDR3 sequence (DNA): TGTGCCTGGAGTGTACGGCTAGCGGAGACCCAGTACTTC. Its protein is CAWSVRLAETQYF.

The chain couples TRBV15 to TRBJ2-1, with TRBD2 identical over 7 bases. The CDR3 extends over 17 amino acids. Per germline, CDR1 LNHNV and CDR2 YYDKDF (reference sequence). V lost 5 bases to trimming and J lost 6 bases; unmatched junction nucleotides: 16. CDR3 residues: CATSRGQRGAPSNEQFF. CDR3 DNA: TGTGCCACCAGCCGAGGCCAGCGGGGAGCCCCCTCCAATGAGCAGTTCTTC.

This clone was seen only a few times. J is TRBJ2-1 and V is TRBV5-1, with D tentatively TRBD2 (6 bases). The CDR3 is 17 residues long. V lost 0 bases to trimming and J lost 0 bases, with 13 bases between them. Germline V gene data show CDR1 as SGHRS and CDR2 as YFSETQ. For the CDR3, the DNA is TGCGCCAGCAGCTTGGAAGGGACTCTCAGCTCCTACAATGAGCAGTTCTTC. Translated: CASSLEGTLSSYNEQFF.

The V gene is TRBV30, the J gene TRBJ2-7, with 9 bases identical to TRBD1. Trimming took 2 bases from V and 3 from J; bases not matched to a gene: 8. CDR3 length: 15 residues. CDR1 GTSNPN and CDR2 SVGIG come from the germline V gene (reference sequence). The CDR3 region is CAWSLTGGAGYEQYF. The CDR3 DNA is TGTGCCTGGAGTCTGACAGGGGGAGCAGGCTACGAGCAGTACTTC.

The chain has TRBV6-5 and TRBJ1-1; no reliable D call. Germline-derived CDR1 and CDR2 are MNHEY and SVGAGI. CDR3 length: 14 residues. V was cut by 2 bases and J by 3 bases, with 10 bases left in between. The CDR3 loop is CASSYDGVDTEAFF. The CDR3 DNA follows: TGTGCCAGCAGTTACGATGGGGTAGACACTGAAGCTTTCTTT.

This clone occurred a few times. The chain recombines TRBV19 with TRBJ1-1; 7 nucleotides line up with TRBD1. This CDR3 comprises 15 residues. Germline V gene data show CDR1 as LNHDA and CDR2 as SQIVND (reference sequence). V dropped 6 bases and J dropped 0; count of bases not matched to a gene: 7. The CDR3 is CASRVGTEVNTEAFF. In DNA, the CDR3 is TGTGCCAGTAGGGTCGGGACAGAAGTGAACACTGAAGCTTTCTTT.